Presented here are 25 T cell receptor beta chains from one specimen sequenced in a study of CD8 T cells in Susac syndrome. Reverse transcription used roughly 0.5 to 1 ug RNA and random hexamers. TCRdb itself ran the immunoSEQ multiplex PCR reads through MiXCR, one entry per CDR3 protein. The profile shows roughly 200,000 distinct CDR3 sequences, roughly 94% of them singletons. The sequenced sample was CD4+ T cells from PBMCs. The receptors here all came from a human donor with Susac syndrome.

CDR3 in amino acids: CASSPVVLGRNEQFF. DNA of the CDR3: TGCGCCAGCAGCCCCGTCGTTCTAGGGCGAAATGAGCAGTTCTTC. The chain combines TRBV5-1 with TRBJ2-1; D uncertain. The length of the CDR3 is 15 residues. V was pared by 4 bases and J by 7 bases, with 18 bases between. CDR1 is SGHRS, CDR2 YFSETQ, per germline.

The J gene is TRBJ1-6, the V gene TRBV6-5; 7 positions match TRBD1. Per the germline V gene, CDR1 is MNHEY and CDR2 is SVGAGI. CDR3 length: 15 amino acids. J was trimmed by 11 bases and V by 6 bases; bases with no gene match: 13. DNA of the CDR3: TGTGCCAGCAGAGCGAGGGGGCGCGGATGGACACCCCTCCACTTT. As protein: CASRARGRGWTPLHF.

The chain carries TRBV7-9 and TRBJ1-1; TRBD1 is a possible D gene (5 bases). The V end was cut by 5 bases, the J end by 3 bases, with 13 bases between. Per germline, CDR1 SEHNR and CDR2 FQNEAQ (reference sequence). The CDR3 is made up of 14 amino acids. CDR3 DNA sequence: TGTGCCAGCAGCCCGGGGGATGGGGACACTGAAGCTTTCTTT. Translation gives CASSPGDGDTEAFF.

CDR3 DNA: TGTGCCAGCAGCTTAATCGGACTATATGGCTACACCTTC. Translating it yields CASSLIGLYGYTF. The chain employs TRBV7-3 and TRBJ1-2; no definite D call. The germline V gene encodes CDR1 SGHTA and CDR2 FQGTGA. This CDR3 spans 13 amino acids. Deletions cut 1 base from V and 5 bases from J, with 8 bases between.

The gene calls are TRBV20-1 and TRBJ2-7; D may correspond to TRBD1 or TRBD2 (5 bases each). V dropped 6 bases and J dropped 1 base, with 16 bases sitting between them. From germline, CDR1 is DFQATT and CDR2 SNEGSKA (reference sequence). The CDR3 has 14 amino acids. The CDR3 coding sequence is TGCAGTGCCGAAGCCCAGGGACCTTCCTACGAGCAGTACTTC. This translates into CSAEAQGPSYEQYF.

The chain couples TRBV5-1 to TRBJ1-5; 7 bases are a match to TRBD1. The germline V gene encodes CDR1 SGHRS and CDR2 YFSETQ. Trimming cost V 0 bases and J 7 bases; bases outside gene matches: 7. This CDR3 contains 15 residues. CDR3 DNA sequence: TGCGCCAGCAGCTTGGCCGGACAGGAACGGCAGCCCCAGCATTTT. Residues: CASSLAGQERQPQHF.

CDR3 sequence reads: CSASLGPDTQYF. CDR3 nucleotides: TGCAGTGCAAGTCTAGGCCCAGATACGCAGTATTTT. The chain has TRBV20-1 and TRBJ2-3, with D hard to call. The CDR3 totals 12 residues. CDR1 is DFQATT, CDR2 SNEGSKA, per germline (reference sequence). Trimming shortened V by 6 bases and J by 4 bases, and 11 bases separated the two germline ends.

The chain is built from TRBV7-2 and TRBJ1-1; no clear D gene. This CDR3 spans 12 amino acids. V lost 8 bases, J lost 3 bases, and 10 bases lay in between. Germline V gives CDR1 SGHTA, CDR2 FQGNSA. CDR3 amino acids: CASANTDTEAFF. The CDR3 nucleotides read TGTGCCAGCGCCAACACCGACACTGAAGCTTTCTTT.

J is TRBJ2-3 and V is TRBV9, with TRBD2 identical over 8 bases. V was clipped by 4 bases and J by 2 bases; unmatched bases: 9. The CDR3 consists of 16 residues. Germline V lookup: CDR1 SGDLS, CDR2 YYNGEE. CDR3 nucleotides: TGTGCCAGCAGCCCCCGGACTAGCCTAGACACAGATACGCAGTATTTT. Residues: CASSPRTSLDTDTQYF.

The rearrangement links TRBV5-6 to TRBJ2-1, with TRBD1 matching 11 bases. The last part of the DNA fits TRBJ2-7 better; the J call may be wrong. This CDR3 is 13 amino acids long. The germline V gene encodes CDR1 SGHDT and CDR2 YYEEEE. The CDR3 nucleotides are TGTGCCAGCAAGGGGACAGGGGGAAGTGAGCAGTACTTC. The encoded protein is CASKGTGGSEQYF.

The chain uses TRBV20-1 and TRBJ2-1; D ambiguous. CDR3 size: 13 residues. CDR1 is DFQATT, CDR2 SNEGSKA, per germline (reference sequence). V lost 1 base and J lost 6, with 10 bases in between. For the CDR3, the DNA is TGCAGTGCTAGAGTACGACGAGCCAATGAGCAGTTCTTC. Translated, it gives CSARVRRANEQFF.

The rearrangement links TRBV20-1 to TRBJ1-5; D is unresolved. With 3 bases removed from V and 3 bases from J, the gap between germline ends came to 9 bases. The CDR3 consists of 13 residues. Germline V lookup: CDR1 DFQATT, CDR2 SNEGSKA (reference sequence). The chain's CDR3 is CSARSSLNQPQHF. As DNA, the CDR3 is TGCAGTGCTAGGAGCTCCCTCAATCAGCCCCAGCATTTT.

Written as DNA, the CDR3 is TGCAGCGTTACGGGGTCCAGAAGCACAGATACGCAGTATTTT. Its protein is CSVTGSRSTDTQYF. This chain connects TRBV29-1 to TRBJ2-3, with D maybe TRBD2 (5 bases). Germline CDR1 is SQVTM and CDR2 is ANQGSEA. V dropped 5 bases and J dropped 0 bases, with 12 bases sitting between them. This CDR3 is 14 amino acids long.

This clonotype has just a few counts. The V call is TRBV20-1, the J call TRBJ1-1; D gene ambiguous. V dropped 0 bases and J dropped 1 base, with 6 bases sitting between them. The CDR3 is made up of 13 amino acids. Germline V gene sequence: CDR1 DFQATT, CDR2 SNEGSKA (reference sequence). CDR3 bases: TGCAGTGCTAGAGATCGGGGGAACACTGAAGCTTTCTTT. This gives the protein CSARDRGNTEAFF.

V gene TRBV9 combines with J gene TRBJ1-1; 7 bases align to TRBD1. Trimming at V came to 0 bases and at J to 3 bases, leaving 11 bases not matched to a gene. This CDR3 is built from 17 residues. The germline V gene has CDR1 SGDLS and CDR2 YYNGEE. The CDR3 nucleotides read TGTGCCAGCAGCGTAGAAAGGGGGAGGGGGCGTGACACTGAAGCTTTCTTT. Protein product: CASSVERGRGRDTEAFF.

This sequence joins TRBV30 and TRBJ1-1; the D gene is possibly TRBD1 (6 bases). Per germline, CDR1 GTSNPN and CDR2 SVGIG (reference sequence). The CDR3 is made up of 13 amino acids. V lost 3 bases and J 3 bases, leaving 11 bases between the germline ends. The CDR3 here is CAWRTGTHTEAFF. DNA of the CDR3: TGTGCCTGGAGGACAGGTACTCACACTGAAGCTTTCTTT.

This clonotype was counted once. The genes are TRBV5-4 and TRBJ2-3, with 12 bases identical to TRBD2. Germline CDR1 reads SGHNT; CDR2 reads YYREEE (reference sequence). The CDR3 totals 16 residues. With V trimmed by 4 bases and J by 0 bases, 3 bases remained unmatched. The DNA of the CDR3 is TGTGCCAGCAGCCCCGGGACTAGCGGGAGCACAGATACGCAGTATTTT. Translating gives CASSPGTSGSTDTQYF.

V is TRBV7-9 and J is TRBJ1-5; D gene unclear. There are 13 residues in the CDR3. Deletions cut 1 base from V and 4 bases from J, with 5 bases between. The germline CDR1 and CDR2 sequences are SEHNR and FQNEAQ (reference sequence). The CDR3 DNA sequence: TGTGCCAGCAGCTTAGTAGGGAATCAGCCCCAGCATTTT. This gives the protein CASSLVGNQPQHF.

The chain links TRBV20-1 to TRBJ2-3; 7 bases are shared with TRBD2. The CDR3 spans 13 residues. CDR1 is DFQATT, CDR2 SNEGSKA, per germline (reference sequence). The V gene end was trimmed by 5 bases and the J gene end by 9 bases; junction bases not matched to a gene: 11. CDR3 region: CSAPGGGFGTQYF. The CDR3 DNA reads as TGCAGTGCTCCGGGGGGAGGATTCGGCACGCAGTATTTT.

The V and J genes are TRBV30 and TRBJ2-6; either TRBD1 or TRBD2 may fit D (6 bases each). This CDR3 spans 14 amino acids. Germline V CDR1 and CDR2: GTSNPN, SVGIG (reference sequence). With 2 bases removed from V and 5 bases from J, the gap between germline ends came to 10 bases. The DNA for the CDR3 is TGTGCCTGGAGTAGGGGGGACTGGGCCAACGTCCTGACTTTC. Its translation: CAWSRGDWANVLTF. Supplemented by reference TRBV30 and TRBJ2-6, the full variable domain reads SQTIHQWPATLVQPVGSPLSLECTVEGTSNPNLYWYRQAAGRGLQLLFYSVGIGQISSEVPQNLSASRPQDRQFILSSKKLLLSDSGFYLCAWSRGDWANVLTFGAGSRLTVL.

The chain employs TRBV15 and TRBJ2-5; D tentatively fits TRBD1 or TRBD2 (5 bases each). Trimming took off 1 base at V and 4 bases at J, with 16 bases between the two ends. The CDR3 has 16 amino acids. Germline loops: CDR1 LNHNV, CDR2 YYDKDF (reference sequence). CDR3 protein: CATSRGANEGTETQYF. CDR3 coding DNA: TGTGCCACCAGCAGAGGCGCCAATGAGGGGACAGAGACCCAGTACTTC.

This chain connects TRBV24-1 to TRBJ2-3, with TRBD2 identical over 9 bases. This CDR3 is 15 amino acids long. CDR1 KGHDR and CDR2 SFDVKD come from the germline V gene. With 9 bases clipped from V and 1 base from J, the junction kept 7 bases outside the gene matches. Written as DNA, the CDR3 is TGTGCCACCCAGGAGCGGGGGGCGGGCACAGATACGCAGTATTTT. This sequence encodes CATQERGAGTDTQYF.

The gene calls are TRBV6-6 and TRBJ2-3; TRBD2 agrees at 11 bases. Germline V lookup: CDR1 MNHNY, CDR2 SVGAGI (reference sequence). The length of the CDR3 is 15 residues. Trimming removed 1 base from V and 5 bases from J; junction bases left unmatched: 2. This CDR3 reads CASSYLAGGQDTQYF. The DNA of the CDR3 is TGTGCCAGCAGTTACTTAGCGGGGGGGCAAGATACGCAGTATTTT.

This chain uses TRBV20-1 with TRBJ2-2, with 7 bases fitting TRBD1. With V trimmed by 5 bases and J by 1 base, 4 bases remained unmatched. The germline CDR1 and CDR2 sequences are DFQATT and SNEGSKA (reference sequence). This CDR3 has 14 amino acids. In nucleotides, the CDR3 is TGCAGTGCTCCAGGGGGACGGAACACCGGGGAGCTGTTTTTT. Translating it yields CSAPGGRNTGELFF.

The rearrangement joins TRBV5-1 to TRBJ2-3; 7 bases agree with TRBD1. CDR1 is SGHRS and CDR2 is YFSETQ in the germline V gene. V dropped 4 bases and J dropped 10; count of bases not matched to a gene: 6. The CDR3 sequence is 12 residues long. DNA for the CDR3: TGCGCCAGCAGCCCCACAGGGGCTGCGCAGTATTTT. Translation gives CASSPTGAAQYF.